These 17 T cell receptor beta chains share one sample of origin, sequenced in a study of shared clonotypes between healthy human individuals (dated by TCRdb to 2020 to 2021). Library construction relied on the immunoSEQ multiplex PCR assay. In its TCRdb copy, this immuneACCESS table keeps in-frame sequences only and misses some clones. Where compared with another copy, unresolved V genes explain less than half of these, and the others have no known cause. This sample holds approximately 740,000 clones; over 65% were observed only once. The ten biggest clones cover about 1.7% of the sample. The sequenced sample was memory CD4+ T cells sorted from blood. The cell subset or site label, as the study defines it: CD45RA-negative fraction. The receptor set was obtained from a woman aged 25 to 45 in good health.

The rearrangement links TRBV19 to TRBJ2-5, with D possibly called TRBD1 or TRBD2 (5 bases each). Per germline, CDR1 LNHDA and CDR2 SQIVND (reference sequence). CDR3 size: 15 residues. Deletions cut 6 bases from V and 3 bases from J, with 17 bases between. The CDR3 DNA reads TGTGCCAGTAGGCCGGGGCGTTTTTATGAAGAGACCCAGTACTTC. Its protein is CASRPGRFYEETQYF.

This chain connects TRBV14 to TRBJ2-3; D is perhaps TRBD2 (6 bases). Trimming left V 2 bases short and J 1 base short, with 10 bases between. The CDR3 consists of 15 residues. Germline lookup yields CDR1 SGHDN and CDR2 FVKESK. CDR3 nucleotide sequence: TGTGCCAGCAGCCAAACGGTAGCGGGCACAGATACGCAGTATTTT. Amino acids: CASSQTVAGTDTQYF.

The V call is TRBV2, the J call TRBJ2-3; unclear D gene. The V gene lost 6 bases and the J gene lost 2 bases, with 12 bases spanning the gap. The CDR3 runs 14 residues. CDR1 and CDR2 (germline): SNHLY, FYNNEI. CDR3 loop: CASRFTTPTDTQYF. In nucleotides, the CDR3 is TGTGCCAGCAGATTTACCACCCCCACAGATACGCAGTATTTT.

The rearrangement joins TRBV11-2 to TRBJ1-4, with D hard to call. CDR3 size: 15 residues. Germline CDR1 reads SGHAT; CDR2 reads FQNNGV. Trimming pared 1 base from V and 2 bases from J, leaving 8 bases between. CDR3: CASSLGGGTNEKLFF. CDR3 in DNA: TGTGCCAGCAGCTTAGGCGGAGGGACTAATGAAAAACTGTTTTTT.

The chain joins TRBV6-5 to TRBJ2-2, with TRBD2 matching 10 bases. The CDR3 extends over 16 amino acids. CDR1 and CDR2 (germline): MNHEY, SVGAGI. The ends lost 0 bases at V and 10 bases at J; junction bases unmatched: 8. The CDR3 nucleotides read TGTGCCAGCAGTTACTCGAGCGGGAGGGCCTCCGAGGAGCTGTTTTTT. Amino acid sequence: CASSYSSGRASEELFF.

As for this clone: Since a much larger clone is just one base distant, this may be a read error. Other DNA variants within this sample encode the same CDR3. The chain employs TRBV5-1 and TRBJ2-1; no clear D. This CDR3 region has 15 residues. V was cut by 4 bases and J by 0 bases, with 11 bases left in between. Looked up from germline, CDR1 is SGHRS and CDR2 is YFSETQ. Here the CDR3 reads CASSLDSSSYNEQFF. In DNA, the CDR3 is TGCGCCAGCAGCCTAGACTCGAGCTCCTACAATGAGCAGTTCTTC.

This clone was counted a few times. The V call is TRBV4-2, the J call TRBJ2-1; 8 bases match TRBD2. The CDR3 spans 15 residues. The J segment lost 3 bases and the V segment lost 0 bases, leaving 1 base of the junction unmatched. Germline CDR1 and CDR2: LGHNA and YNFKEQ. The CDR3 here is CASSQDGTSYNEQFF. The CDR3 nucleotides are TGTGCCAGCAGCCAAGATGGGACTAGCTACAATGAGCAGTTCTTC.

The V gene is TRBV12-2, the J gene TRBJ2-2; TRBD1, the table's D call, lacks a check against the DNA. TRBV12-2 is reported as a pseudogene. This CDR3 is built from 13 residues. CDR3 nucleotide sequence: TGTGCAAGATGTCAGGGCTACACCGGGGAGCTGTTTTTT. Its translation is CARCQGYTGELFF.

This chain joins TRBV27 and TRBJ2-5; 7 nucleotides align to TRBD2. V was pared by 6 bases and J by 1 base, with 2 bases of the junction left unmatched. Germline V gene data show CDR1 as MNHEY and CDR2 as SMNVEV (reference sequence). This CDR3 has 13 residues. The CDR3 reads CASRLATQETQYF. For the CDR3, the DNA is TGTGCCAGCAGACTAGCGACCCAAGAGACCCAGTACTTC.

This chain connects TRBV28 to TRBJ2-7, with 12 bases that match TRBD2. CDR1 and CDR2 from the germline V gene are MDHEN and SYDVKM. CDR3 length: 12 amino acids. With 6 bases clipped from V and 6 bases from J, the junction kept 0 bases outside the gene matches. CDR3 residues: CASRLAGGEQYF. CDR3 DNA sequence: TGTGCCAGCAGACTAGCGGGAGGCGAGCAGTACTTC.

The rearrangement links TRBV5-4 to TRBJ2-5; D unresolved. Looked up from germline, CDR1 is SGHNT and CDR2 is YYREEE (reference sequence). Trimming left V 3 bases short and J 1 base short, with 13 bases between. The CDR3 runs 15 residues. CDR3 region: CASSSDWNLQETQYF. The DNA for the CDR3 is TGTGCCAGCAGCTCAGACTGGAATCTCCAAGAGACCCAGTACTTC.

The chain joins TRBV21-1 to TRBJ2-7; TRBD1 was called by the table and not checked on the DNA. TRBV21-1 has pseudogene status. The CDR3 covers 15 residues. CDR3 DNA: TGTGCCAGCAGCAAAGTTCGGCAGGCCTGCTACGAGCAGTACTTC. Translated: CASSKVRQACYEQYF.

The CDR3 sequence: CASSLPGLPPTDTQYF. CDR3 nucleotide sequence: TGTGCCAGCAGCCTACCGGGACTACCACCCACAGATACGCAGTATTTT. This chain joins TRBV28 and TRBJ2-3, with 7 bases fitting TRBD2. This CDR3 has 16 residues. After removal of 6 bases from V and 2 bases from J, the junction contained 11 bases not matched to a gene. Per germline, CDR1 MDHEN and CDR2 SYDVKM.

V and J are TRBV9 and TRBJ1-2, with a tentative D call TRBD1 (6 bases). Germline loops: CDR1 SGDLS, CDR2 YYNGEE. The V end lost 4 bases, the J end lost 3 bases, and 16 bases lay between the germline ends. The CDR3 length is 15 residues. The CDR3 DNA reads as TGTGCCAGCAGCCCCCGACAGGACCCCCACTATGGCTACACCTTC. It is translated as CASSPRQDPHYGYTF.

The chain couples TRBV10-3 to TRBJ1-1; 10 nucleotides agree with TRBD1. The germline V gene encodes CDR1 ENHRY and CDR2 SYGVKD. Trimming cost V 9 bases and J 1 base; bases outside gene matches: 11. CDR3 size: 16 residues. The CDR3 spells CAMSTGQGWKNTEAFF. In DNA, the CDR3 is TGTGCCATGTCCACGGGACAGGGGTGGAAGAACACTGAAGCTTTCTTT.

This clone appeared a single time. In DNA form, the CDR3 reads TGTGCCAGCAGTGACCCCACTCTGGAGACCCAGTACTTC. Translated, it gives CASSDPTLETQYF. This chain links TRBV6-1 with TRBJ2-5; no reliable D call. Per germline, CDR1 MNHNS and CDR2 SASEGT. Trimming removed 3 bases from V and 5 bases from J, with 10 bases in between. CDR3 length equals 13 residues.

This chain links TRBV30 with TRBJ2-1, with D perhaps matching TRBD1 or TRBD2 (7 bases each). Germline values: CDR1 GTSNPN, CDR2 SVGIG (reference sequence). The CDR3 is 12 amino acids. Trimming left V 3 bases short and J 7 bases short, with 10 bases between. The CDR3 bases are TGTGCCTGGAGCAGGGGGGGAAATGAGCAGTTCTTC. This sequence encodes CAWSRGGNEQFF.